This entry is about one T cell receptor beta chain. Its antigen remains unidentified. This record comes from a study of T cell responses to AZD1222 COVID-19 vaccine. About the research overall: Second doses that came at about 4 or about 12 weeks were put together.

Overall study findings and caveats: Repertoire sampling happened only post peak T cell response. Elevations in Spike-specific TCR breadth and depth followed administration of two AZD1222 doses.

The table came from immunoSEQ multiplex PCR; TCRdb's copy has only in-frame clones and leaves some out. The sample yields 140,000 to 150,000 clones, roughly nine tenths seen once. Source: peripheral blood, taken on day 0 of AZD1222 vaccination. The clonotype comes from an adult in good health.

The CDR3 sequence: CASTPAGGTGNEQFF. CDR3 DNA: TGTGCCAGCACCCCGGCGGGAGGGACGGGCAATGAGCAGTTCTTC. The chain combines TRBV27 with TRBJ2-1, with TRBD2 matching over 9 bases. The germline V gene has CDR1 MNHEY and CDR2 SMNVEV (reference sequence). Losses at the gene ends were 7 bases for V and 6 bases for J; bases not matched to a gene: 10. This CDR3 spans 15 amino acids.